The clone carrying this TCR beta chain showed up many times. Its target is unknown. These data come from a study of blood T cells in healthy people across ages. Study results and caveats: PBMCs that were unsorted prevented a conclusive naive versus antigen-experienced comparison. The unknown donor CMV status may have confounded expanded clonotype changes.

Together with a sample-barcoded 5' primer, a J-beta primer mix was included in a second PCR lasting about 7 to 11 cycles. Every cDNA was tagged by a template-switch adaptor with 12 random nucleotides. TCRdb reanalysed the 5' RACE reads using MiXCR and keeps one entry per CDR3 protein. The table includes about 1.5 million distinct CDR3 sequences, around 42% detected once. This clonotype was sampled from a woman aged 18 to 35 in good health. Sequenced sample: blood.

CDR3 sequence (DNA): TGTGCCAGCAGCCCCGGGACTAGTCCAGATGAGCAGTTCTTC. Encoded protein: CASSPGTSPDEQFF. The J gene is TRBJ2-1, the V gene TRBV28; 8 nucleotides match TRBD2. V was pared by 6 bases and J by 8 bases, with 9 bases of the junction left unmatched. The CDR3 is 14 residues long. Germline lookup yields CDR1 MDHEN and CDR2 SYDVKM.